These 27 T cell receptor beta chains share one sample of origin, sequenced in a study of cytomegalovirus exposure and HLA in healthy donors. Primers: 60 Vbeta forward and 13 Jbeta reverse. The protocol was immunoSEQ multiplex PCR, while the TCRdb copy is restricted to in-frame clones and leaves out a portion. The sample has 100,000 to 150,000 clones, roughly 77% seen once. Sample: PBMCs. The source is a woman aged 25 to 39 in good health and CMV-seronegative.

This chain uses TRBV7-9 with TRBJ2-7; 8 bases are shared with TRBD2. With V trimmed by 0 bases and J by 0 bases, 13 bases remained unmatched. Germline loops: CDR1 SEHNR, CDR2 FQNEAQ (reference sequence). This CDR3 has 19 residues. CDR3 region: CASSLAWSVAGGPSYEQYF. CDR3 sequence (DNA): TGTGCCAGCAGCTTAGCGTGGTCAGTTGCGGGAGGTCCCTCCTACGAGCAGTACTTC.

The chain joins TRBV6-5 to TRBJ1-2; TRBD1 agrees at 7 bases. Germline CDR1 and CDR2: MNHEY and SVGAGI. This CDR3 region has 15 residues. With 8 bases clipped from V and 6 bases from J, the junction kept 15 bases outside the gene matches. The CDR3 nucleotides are TGTGCCAGCTCTCCCTGGGACAGCCGCGGGAATGGCTACACCTTC. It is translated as CASSPWDSRGNGYTF.

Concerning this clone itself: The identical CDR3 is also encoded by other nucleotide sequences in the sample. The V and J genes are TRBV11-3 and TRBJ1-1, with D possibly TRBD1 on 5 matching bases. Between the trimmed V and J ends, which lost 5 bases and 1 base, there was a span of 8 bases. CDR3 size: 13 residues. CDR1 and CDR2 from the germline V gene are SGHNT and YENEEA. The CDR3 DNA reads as TGTGCCAGCAGCAGTGGACAGAACACTGAAGCTTTCTTT. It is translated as CASSSGQNTEAFF.

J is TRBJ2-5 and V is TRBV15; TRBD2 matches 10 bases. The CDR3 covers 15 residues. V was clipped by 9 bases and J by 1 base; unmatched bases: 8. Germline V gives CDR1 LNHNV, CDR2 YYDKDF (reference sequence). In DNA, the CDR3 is TGTGCCACGCGGACTAGCGGTTACCTCCAAGAGACCCAGTACTTC. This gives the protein CATRTSGYLQETQYF. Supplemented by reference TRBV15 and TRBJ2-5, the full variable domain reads DAMVIQNPRYQVTQFGKPVTLSCSQTLNHNVMYWYQQKSSQAPKLLFHYYDKDFNNEADTPDNFQSRRPNTSFCFLDIRSPGLGDTAMYLCATRTSGYLQETQYFGPGTRLLVL.

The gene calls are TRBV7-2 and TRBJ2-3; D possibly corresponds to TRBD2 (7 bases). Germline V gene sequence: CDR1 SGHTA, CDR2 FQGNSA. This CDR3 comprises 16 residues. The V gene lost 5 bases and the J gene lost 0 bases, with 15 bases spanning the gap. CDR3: CASSPWGGGSTDTQYF. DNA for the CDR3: TGTGCCAGCAGCCCCTGGGGGGGCGGTAGCACAGATACGCAGTATTTT.

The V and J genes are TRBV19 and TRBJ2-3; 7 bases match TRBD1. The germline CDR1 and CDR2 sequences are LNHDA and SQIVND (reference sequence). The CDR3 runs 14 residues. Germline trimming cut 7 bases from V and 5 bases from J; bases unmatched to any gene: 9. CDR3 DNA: TGTGCCAGTATGGGTCGACAGGGAAAAGATACGCAGTATTTT. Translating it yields CASMGRQGKDTQYF.

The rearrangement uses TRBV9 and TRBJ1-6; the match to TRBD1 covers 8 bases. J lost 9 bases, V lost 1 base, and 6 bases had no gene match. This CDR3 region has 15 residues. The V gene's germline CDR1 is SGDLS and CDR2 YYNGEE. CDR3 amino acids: CASSVSTGGGSPLHF. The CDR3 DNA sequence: TGTGCCAGCAGCGTATCCACAGGGGGAGGTTCACCCCTCCACTTT.

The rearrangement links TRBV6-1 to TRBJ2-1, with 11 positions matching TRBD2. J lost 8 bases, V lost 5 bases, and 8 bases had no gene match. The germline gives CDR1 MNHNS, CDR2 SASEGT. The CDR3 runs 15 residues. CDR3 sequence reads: CASSKTSGSMDEQFF. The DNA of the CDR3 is TGTGCCAGCAGTAAAACTAGCGGGAGTATGGATGAGCAGTTCTTC.

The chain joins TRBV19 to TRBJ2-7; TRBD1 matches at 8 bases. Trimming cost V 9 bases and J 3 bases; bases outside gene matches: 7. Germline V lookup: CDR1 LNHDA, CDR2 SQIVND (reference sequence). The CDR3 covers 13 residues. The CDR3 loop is CASSGTGLYEQYF. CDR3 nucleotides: TGTGCCAGCTCCGGGACAGGACTCTACGAGCAGTACTTC.

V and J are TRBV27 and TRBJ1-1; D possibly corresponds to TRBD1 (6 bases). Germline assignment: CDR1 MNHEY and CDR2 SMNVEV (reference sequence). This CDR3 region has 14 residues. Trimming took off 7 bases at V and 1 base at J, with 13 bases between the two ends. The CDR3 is CASKSGHPNTEAFF. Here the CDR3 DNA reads TGTGCCAGCAAATCGGGACACCCGAACACTGAAGCTTTCTTT.

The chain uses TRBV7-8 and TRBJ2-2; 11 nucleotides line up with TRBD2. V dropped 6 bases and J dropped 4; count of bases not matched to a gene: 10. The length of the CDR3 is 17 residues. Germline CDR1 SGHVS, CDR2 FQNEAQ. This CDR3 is CASRYRAGLAATGELFF. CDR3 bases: TGTGCCAGCAGATACAGAGCGGGACTAGCGGCCACCGGGGAGCTGTTTTTT.

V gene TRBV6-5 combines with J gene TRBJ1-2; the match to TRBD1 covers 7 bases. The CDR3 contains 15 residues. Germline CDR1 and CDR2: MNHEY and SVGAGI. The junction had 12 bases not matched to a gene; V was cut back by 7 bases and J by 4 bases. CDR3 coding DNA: TGTGCCAGCACCCGACGGGGACAGCTGGGCTATGGCTACACCTTC. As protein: CASTRRGQLGYGYTF.

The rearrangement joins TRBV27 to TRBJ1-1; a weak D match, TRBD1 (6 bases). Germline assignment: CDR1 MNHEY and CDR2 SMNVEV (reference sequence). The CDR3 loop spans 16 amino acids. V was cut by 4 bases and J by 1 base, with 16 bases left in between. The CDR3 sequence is CASSWSSGHSNTEAFF. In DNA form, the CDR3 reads TGTGCCAGCAGTTGGTCCTCGGGACATTCGAACACTGAAGCTTTCTTT.

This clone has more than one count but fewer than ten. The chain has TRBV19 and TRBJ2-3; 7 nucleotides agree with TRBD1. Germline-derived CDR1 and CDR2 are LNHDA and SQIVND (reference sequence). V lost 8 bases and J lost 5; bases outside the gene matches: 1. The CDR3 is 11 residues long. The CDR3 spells CASRQGDTQYF. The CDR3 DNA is TGTGCCAGTCGACAGGGAGATACGCAGTATTTT.

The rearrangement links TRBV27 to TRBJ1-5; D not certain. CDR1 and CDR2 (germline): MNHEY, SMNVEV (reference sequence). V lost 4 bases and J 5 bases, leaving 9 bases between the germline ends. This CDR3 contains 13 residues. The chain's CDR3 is CASSWERHQPQHF. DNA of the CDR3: TGTGCCAGCAGTTGGGAGAGACATCAGCCCCAGCATTTT.

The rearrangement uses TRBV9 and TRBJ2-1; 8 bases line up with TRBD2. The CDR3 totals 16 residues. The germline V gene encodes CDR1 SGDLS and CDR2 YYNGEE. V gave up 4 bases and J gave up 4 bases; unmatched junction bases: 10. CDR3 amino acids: CASSPWERGWYNEQFF. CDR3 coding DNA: TGTGCCAGCAGCCCCTGGGAGCGGGGGTGGTACAATGAGCAGTTCTTC.

CDR3 nucleotide sequence: TGTGCCAGCAGCTACGGGACAGGGATATACAATGAGCAGTTCTTC. Protein product: CASSYGTGIYNEQFF. The chain carries TRBV7-9 and TRBJ2-1; 9 bases match TRBD1. CDR3 size: 15 residues. The germline gives CDR1 SEHNR, CDR2 FQNEAQ (reference sequence). The trim removed 4 bases at V and 4 bases at J, leaving 5 bases unmatched. The full variable domain, with the rest looked up from reference TRBV7-9 and TRBJ2-1, is DTGVSQNPRHKITKRGQNVTFRCDPISEHNRLYWYRQTLGQGPEFLTYFQNEAQLEKSRLLSDRFSAERPKGSFSTLEIQRTEQGDSAMYLCASSYGTGIYNEQFFGPGTRLTVL.

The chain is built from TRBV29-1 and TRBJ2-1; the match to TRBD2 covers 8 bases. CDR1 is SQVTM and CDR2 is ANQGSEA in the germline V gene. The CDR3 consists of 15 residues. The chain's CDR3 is CSILAGSSSYNEQFF. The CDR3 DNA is TGCAGTATTCTAGCGGGTTCCAGCTCCTACAATGAGCAGTTCTTC.

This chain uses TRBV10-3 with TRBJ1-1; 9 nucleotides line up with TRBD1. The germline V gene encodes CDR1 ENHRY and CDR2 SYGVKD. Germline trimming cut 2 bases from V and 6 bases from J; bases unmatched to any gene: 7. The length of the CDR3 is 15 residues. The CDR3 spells CAISEAPGQGPEAFF. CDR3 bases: TGTGCCATCAGTGAGGCGCCGGGACAGGGACCTGAAGCTTTCTTT.

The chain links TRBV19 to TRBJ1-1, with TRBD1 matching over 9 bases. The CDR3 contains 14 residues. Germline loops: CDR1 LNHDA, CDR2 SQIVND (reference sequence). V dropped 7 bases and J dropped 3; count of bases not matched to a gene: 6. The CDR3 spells CASTSQGAHTEAFF. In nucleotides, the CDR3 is TGTGCCAGTACCTCACAGGGGGCGCACACTGAAGCTTTCTTT.

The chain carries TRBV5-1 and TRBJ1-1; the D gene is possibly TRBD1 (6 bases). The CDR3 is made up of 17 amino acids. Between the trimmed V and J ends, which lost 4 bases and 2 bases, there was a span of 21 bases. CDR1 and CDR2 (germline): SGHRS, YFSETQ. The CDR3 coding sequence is TGCGCCAGCAGCGGGACCTCGCGGGGGCTAAGTAACACTGAAGCTTTCTTT. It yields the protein CASSGTSRGLSNTEAFF.

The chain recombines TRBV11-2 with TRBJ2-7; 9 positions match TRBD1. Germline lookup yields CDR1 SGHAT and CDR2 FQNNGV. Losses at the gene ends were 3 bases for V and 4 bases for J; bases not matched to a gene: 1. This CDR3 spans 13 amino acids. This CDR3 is CASSLDRGYEQYF. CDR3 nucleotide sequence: TGTGCCAGCAGCTTGGACAGGGGATACGAGCAGTACTTC.

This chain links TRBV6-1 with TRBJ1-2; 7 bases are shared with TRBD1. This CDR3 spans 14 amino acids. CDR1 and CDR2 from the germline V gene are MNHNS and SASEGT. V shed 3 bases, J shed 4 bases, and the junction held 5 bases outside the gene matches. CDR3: CASSEVRGTYGYTF. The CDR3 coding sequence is TGTGCCAGCAGTGAGGTCAGGGGGACCTATGGCTACACCTTC.

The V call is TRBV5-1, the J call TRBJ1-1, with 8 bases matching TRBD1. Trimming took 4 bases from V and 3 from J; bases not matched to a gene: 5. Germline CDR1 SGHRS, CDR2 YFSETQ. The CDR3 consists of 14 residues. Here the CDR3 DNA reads TGCGCCAGCAGCCGAGACAGGGGCGACACTGAAGCTTTCTTT. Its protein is CASSRDRGDTEAFF.

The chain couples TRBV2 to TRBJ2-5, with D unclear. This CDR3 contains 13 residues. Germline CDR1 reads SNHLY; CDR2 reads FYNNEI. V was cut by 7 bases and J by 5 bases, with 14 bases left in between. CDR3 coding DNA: TGTGCCAGCACACAAGAAATTATGGAGACCCAGTACTTC. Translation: CASTQEIMETQYF.

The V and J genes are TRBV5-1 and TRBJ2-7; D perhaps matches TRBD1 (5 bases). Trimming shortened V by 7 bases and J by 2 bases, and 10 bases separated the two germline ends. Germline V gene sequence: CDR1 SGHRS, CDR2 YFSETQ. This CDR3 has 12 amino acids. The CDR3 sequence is CASWGGTYEQYF. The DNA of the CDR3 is TGCGCCAGCTGGGGCGGAACCTACGAGCAGTACTTC.

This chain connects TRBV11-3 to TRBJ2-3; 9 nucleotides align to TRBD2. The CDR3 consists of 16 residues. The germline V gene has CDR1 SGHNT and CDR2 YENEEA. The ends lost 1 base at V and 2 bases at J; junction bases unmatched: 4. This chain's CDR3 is CASSLGLAALTDTQYF. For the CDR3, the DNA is TGTGCCAGCAGCTTAGGACTAGCGGCCCTCACAGATACGCAGTATTTT.